Each of the 2 T cell receptor beta chains below was sequenced from the same sample in a study of blood T cell repertoires in COVID-19. Measured with immunoSEQ multiplex PCR; TCRdb has only the in-frame clones, and not every one. The repertoire holds hundreds of thousands of clones, with 90% as singletons. Sequencing used PBMCs or T cells enriched from blood (not recorded which). The receptors were gathered from a woman aged 18-29 years with acute COVID-19.

The chain recombines TRBV19 with TRBJ1-2, with TRBD1 identical over 9 bases. This CDR3 region has 18 residues. Germline V gives CDR1 LNHDA, CDR2 SQIVND (reference sequence). After removal of 7 bases from V and 6 bases from J, the junction contained 21 bases not matched to a gene. The CDR3 is CASTGTGFMTERQNGYTF. The CDR3 DNA reads TGTGCCAGTACCGGGACAGGGTTCATGACCGAACGACAGAATGGCTACACCTTC. Drawing the rest from reference TRBV19 and TRBJ1-2, the complete variable domain is DGGITQSPKYLFRKEGQNVTLSCEQNLNHDAMYWYRQDPGQGLRLIYYSQIVNDFQKGDIAEGYSVSREKKESFPLTVTSAQKNPTAFYLCASTGTGFMTERQNGYTFGSGTRLTVV.

In its sample, this clone was seen once. The chain couples TRBV5-1 to TRBJ2-7; 7 bases align to TRBD2. CDR3 length: 14 amino acids. Germline CDR1 SGHRS, CDR2 YFSETQ. V dropped 0 bases and J dropped 4; count of bases not matched to a gene: 4. The CDR3 here is CASSLGLAFYEQYF. For the CDR3, the DNA is TGCGCCAGCAGCTTGGGACTAGCCTTTTACGAGCAGTACTTC.